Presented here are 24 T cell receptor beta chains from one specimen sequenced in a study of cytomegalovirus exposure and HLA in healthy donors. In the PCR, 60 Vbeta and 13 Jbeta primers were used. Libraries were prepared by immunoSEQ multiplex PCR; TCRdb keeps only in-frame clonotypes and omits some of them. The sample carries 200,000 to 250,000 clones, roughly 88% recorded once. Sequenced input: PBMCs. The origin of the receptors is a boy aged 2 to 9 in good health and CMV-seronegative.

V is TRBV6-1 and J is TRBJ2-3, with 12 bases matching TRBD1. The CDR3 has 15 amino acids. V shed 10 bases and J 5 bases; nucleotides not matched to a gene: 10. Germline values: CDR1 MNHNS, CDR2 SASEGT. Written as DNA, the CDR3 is TGTGCCACCGCCAACCGGGACAGGGGGCTAGATACGCAGTATTTT. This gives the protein CATANRDRGLDTQYF.

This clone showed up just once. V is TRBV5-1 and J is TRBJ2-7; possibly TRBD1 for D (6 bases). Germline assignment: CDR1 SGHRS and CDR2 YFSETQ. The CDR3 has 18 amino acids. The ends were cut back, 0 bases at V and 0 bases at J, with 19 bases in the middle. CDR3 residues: CASSLVKGVGAISYEQYF. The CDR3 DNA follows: TGCGCCAGCAGCTTGGTCAAGGGGGTGGGGGCGATCTCCTACGAGCAGTACTTC.

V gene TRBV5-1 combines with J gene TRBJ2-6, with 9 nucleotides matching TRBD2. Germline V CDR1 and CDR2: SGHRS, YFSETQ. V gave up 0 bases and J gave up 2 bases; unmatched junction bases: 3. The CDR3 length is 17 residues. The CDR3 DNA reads TGCGCCAGCAGCTTGGTGGGCGGGGGGGCTGGGGCCAACGTCCTGACTTTC. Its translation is CASSLVGGGAGANVLTF.

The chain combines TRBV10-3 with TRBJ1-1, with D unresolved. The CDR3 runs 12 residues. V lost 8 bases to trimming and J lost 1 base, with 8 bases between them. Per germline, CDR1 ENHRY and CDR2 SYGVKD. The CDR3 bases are TGTGCCATCCAAGCCCCGAACACTGAAGCTTTCTTT. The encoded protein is CAIQAPNTEAFF.

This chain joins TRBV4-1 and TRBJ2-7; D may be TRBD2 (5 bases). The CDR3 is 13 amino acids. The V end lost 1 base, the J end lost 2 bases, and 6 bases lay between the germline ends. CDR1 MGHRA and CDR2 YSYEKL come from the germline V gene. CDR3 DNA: TGCGCCAGCAGCCAAGCGACTACCTACGAGCAGTACTTC. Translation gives CASSQATTYEQYF.

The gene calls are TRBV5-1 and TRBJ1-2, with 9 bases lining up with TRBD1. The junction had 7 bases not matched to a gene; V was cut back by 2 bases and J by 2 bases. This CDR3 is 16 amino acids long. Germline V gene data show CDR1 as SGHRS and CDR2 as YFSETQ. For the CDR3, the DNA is TGCGCCAGCAGCTTACTTGGGACAGGGACAAACTATGGCTACACCTTC. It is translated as CASSLLGTGTNYGYTF.

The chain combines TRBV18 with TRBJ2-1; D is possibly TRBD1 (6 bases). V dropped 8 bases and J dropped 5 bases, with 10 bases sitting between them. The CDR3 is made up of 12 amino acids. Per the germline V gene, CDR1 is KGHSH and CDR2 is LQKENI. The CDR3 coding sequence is TGTGCCAGCGGTGGACAGCACAATGAGCAGTTCTTC. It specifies CASGGQHNEQFF. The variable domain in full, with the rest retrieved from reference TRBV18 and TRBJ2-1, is NAGVMQNPRHLVRRRGQEARLRCSPMKGHSHVYWYRQLPEEGLKFMVYLQKENIIDESGMPKERFSAEFPKEGPSILRIQQVVRGDSAAYFCASGGQHNEQFFGPGTRLTVL.

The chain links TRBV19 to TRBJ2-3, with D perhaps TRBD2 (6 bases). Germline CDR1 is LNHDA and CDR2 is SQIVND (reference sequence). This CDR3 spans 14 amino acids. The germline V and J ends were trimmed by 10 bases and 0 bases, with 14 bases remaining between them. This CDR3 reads CATAEGISTDTQYF. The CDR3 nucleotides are TGTGCCACGGCGGAGGGGATTAGCACAGATACGCAGTATTTT.

CDR3 in amino acids: CAWTGTGLNEQFF. DNA of the CDR3: TGTGCCTGGACCGGGACAGGGCTAAATGAGCAGTTCTTC. The chain carries TRBV30 and TRBJ2-1; the match to TRBD1 covers 9 bases. This CDR3 region has 13 residues. Germline CDR1 reads GTSNPN; CDR2 reads SVGIG (reference sequence). V dropped 4 bases and J dropped 7; count of bases not matched to a gene: 5. Supplemented by reference TRBV30 and TRBJ2-1, the full variable domain reads SQTIHQWPATLVQPVGSPLSLECTVEGTSNPNLYWYRQAAGRGLQLLFYSVGIGQISSEVPQNLSASRPQDRQFILSSKKLLLSDSGFYLCAWTGTGLNEQFFGPGTRLTVL.

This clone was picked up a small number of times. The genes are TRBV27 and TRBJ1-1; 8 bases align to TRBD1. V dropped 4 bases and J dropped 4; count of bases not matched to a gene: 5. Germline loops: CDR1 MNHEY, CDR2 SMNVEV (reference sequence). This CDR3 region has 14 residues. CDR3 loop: CASSSGGVGTEAFF. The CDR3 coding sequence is TGTGCCAGCAGTTCAGGGGGCGTGGGCACTGAAGCTTTCTTT.

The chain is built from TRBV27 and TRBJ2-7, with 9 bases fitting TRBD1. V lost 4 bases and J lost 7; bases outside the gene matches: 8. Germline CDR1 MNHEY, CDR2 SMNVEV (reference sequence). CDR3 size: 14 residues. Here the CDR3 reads CASSSQQGAFEQYF. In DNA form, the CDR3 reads TGTGCCAGCAGTTCACAACAGGGGGCCTTTGAGCAGTACTTC.

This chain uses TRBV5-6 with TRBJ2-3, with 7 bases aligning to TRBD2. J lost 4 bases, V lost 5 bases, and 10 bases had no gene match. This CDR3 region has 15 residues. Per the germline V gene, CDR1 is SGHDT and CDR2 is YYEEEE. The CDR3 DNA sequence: TGTGCCAGCAGTCTGGGCGGCGGGAGCTCAGATACGCAGTATTTT. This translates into CASSLGGGSSDTQYF.

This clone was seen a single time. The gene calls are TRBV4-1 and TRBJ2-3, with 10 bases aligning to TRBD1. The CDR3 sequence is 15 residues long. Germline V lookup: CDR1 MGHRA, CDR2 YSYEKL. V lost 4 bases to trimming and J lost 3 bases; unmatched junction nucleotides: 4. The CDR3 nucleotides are TGCGCCAGCAGCCGACAGGGGGCCAGGACAGATACGCAGTATTTT. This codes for CASSRQGARTDTQYF.

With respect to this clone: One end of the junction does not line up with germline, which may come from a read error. CDR3 in DNA: TGTTCCAGCAGCACCGAGAAAAACATTCAGTACTTC. Translation: CSSSTEKNIQYF. V and J are TRBV7-9 and TRBJ2-4; D ambiguous. Germline V gene sequence: CDR1 SEHNR, CDR2 FQNEAQ (reference sequence). CDR3 size: 12 residues.

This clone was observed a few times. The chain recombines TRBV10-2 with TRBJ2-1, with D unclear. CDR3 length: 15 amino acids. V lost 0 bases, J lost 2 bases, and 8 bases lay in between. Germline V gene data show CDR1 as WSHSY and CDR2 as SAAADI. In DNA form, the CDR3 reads TGCGCCAGCAGTGAGTCTTCAAGCGCCTACAATGAGCAGTTCTTC. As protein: CASSESSSAYNEQFF.

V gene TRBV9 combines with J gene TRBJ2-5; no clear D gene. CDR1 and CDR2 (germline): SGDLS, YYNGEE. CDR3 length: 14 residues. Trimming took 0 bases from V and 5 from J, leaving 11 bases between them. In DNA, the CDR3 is TGTGCCAGCAGCGTAGGGCCGGGTGGGGAGACCCAGTACTTC. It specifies CASSVGPGGETQYF.

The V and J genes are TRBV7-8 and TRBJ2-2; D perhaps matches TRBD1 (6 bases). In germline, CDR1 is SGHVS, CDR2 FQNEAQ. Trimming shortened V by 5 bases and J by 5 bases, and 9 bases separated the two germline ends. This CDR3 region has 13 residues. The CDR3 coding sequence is TGTGCCAGCAGCGCACAGGGAACCGGGGAGCTGTTTTTT. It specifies CASSAQGTGELFF.

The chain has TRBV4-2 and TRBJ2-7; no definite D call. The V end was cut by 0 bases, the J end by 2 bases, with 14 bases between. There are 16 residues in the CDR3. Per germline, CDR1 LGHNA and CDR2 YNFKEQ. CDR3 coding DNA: TGTGCCAGCAGCCAAGAGGAGTCGACGCCTACCTACGAGCAGTACTTC. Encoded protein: CASSQEESTPTYEQYF.

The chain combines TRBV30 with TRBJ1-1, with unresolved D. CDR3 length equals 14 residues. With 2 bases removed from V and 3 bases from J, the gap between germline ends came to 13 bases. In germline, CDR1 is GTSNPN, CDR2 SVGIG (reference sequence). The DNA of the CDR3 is TGTGCCTGGAGTCGACTTGAGGTGGACACTGAAGCTTTCTTT. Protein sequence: CAWSRLEVDTEAFF.

CDR3 sequence reads: CASSEEAGVHTGELFF. The DNA of the CDR3 is TGTGCCAGCAGTGAAGAGGCGGGGGTTCACACCGGGGAGCTGTTTTTT. The gene calls are TRBV2 and TRBJ2-2; 7 positions match TRBD2. The CDR3 extends over 16 amino acids. Germline loops: CDR1 SNHLY, CDR2 FYNNEI. V shed 1 base, J shed 3 bases, and the junction held 5 bases outside the gene matches. Combining the CDR3 with reference TRBV2 and TRBJ2-2 gives the whole variable domain EPEVTQTPSHQVTQMGQEVILRCVPISNHLYFYWYRQILGQKVEFLVSFYNNEISEKSEIFDDQFSVERPDGSNFTLKIRSTKLEDSAMYFCASSEEAGVHTGELFFGEGSRLTVL.

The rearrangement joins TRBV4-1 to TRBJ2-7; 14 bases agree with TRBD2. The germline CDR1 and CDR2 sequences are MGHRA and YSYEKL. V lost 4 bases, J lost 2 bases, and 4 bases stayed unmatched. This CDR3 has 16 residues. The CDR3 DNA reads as TGCGCCAGCAGCCCTGTGACTAGCGGGAGGGCCTACGAGCAGTACTTC. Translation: CASSPVTSGRAYEQYF.

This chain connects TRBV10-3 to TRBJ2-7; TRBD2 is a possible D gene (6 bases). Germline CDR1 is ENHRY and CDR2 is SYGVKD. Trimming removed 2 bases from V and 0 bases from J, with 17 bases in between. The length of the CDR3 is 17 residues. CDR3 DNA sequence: TGTGCCATCAGTGAGGACGGGGTGGCGGGGCACTCCTACGAGCAGTACTTC. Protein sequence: CAISEDGVAGHSYEQYF.

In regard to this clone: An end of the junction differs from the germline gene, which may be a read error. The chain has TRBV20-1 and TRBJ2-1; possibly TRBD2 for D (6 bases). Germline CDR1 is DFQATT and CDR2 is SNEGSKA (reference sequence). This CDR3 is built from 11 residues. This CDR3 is CGGNIFDEQFF. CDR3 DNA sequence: TGTGGGGGGAATATTTTTGATGAGCAGTTCTTC.

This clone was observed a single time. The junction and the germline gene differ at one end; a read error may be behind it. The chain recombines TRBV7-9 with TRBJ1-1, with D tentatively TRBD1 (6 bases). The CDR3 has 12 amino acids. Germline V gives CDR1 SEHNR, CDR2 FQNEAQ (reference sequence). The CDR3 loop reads CSSSLGGGEAFF. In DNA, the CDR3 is TGTTCCAGCAGCTTAGGGGGGGGTGAAGCTTTCTTT.